This TCR beta chain was captured by sequencing in a study of OX40 agonist ivuxolimab in advanced cancers. Across the whole study: Cohort: around 83% men, mean age 60, aged roughly 23 to 90. Three patients showed partial responses: one hepatocellular carcinoma and two cutaneous melanoma cases. Study observations and caveats: Both blood CD4+ and CD8+ T cells showed clonal growth by week 6 at 0.1 to 3.0 mg/kg.

On this clone: What it binds is not known.

Using immunoSEQ multiplex PCR, the repertoire was profiled, and TCRdb retains in-frame clones only, with some absent. Of 30,000 to 35,000 clones in the sample, around nine tenths are singletons; the top ten hold over 25%. It was autoimmune disease history or systemic immunosuppression that excluded patients. The CDR3 consists of 11 residues. Germline CDR1 and CDR2: MDHEN and SYDVKM. The V end was cut by 5 bases, the J end by 7 bases, with 9 bases between. Specimen: CD4+ or CD8+ T cells sorted from blood, collected in a trial of the OX40 agonist ivuxolimab. The TCR originated in an adult with an advanced solid tumor such as melanoma, head and neck, liver or kidney cancer. This chain joins TRBV28 and TRBJ2-7; unclear D gene. This chain's CDR3 is CASSRGREQYF. The CDR3 DNA is TGTGCCAGCAGTCGAGGAAGAGAGCAGTACTTC.